This T cell receptor (beta chain) comes out of a study of post-analysis software for immune sequencing data (dated by TCRdb to 2014 to 2015). About the investigation overall: Disease courses on record covered relapsing-remitting, secondary progressive and progressive-relapsing multiple sclerosis, though some patients had no subtype annotation. The multiple sclerosis patient repertoires were compared with ten to eleven previously published healthy control repertoires from donors aged roughly 6 to 27 years. A subset of samples was prepared in parallel using single-end sample barcoding, then pooled and co-amplified after Illumina adapter ligation.

TCR beta repertoires were profiled from peripheral blood of about a dozen young patients with multiple sclerosis to demonstrate the VDJtools post-analysis software. The patients with multiple sclerosis were children and adolescents between roughly 6 and 17 years of age. The library was produced with PCR. Sequencer: Illumina HiSeq 2500. Unique molecular identifiers were incorporated into TCR beta cDNA libraries to reduce PCR and sequencing biases. Per 1 to 10 million input T cells, some 500,000 cDNA molecules were obtained, such that each molecule approximated one T cell. The same protocol used for the earlier healthy control dataset was applied to prepare and sequence the patient libraries. Samples belonging to the same batch were prepared together, multiplexed and sequenced on a shared HiSeq lane. For the original study's pipeline: MIGEC was used to process the raw barcoded reads, and molecular identifier groups with only a single read were discarded before consensus assembly and CDR3 extraction. VDJtools was used for post-analysis of the clonotype tables, with diversity normalized by down-sampling every dataset to the smallest sample size. To correct batch-related cross-sample contamination, repertoire overlap clustering matched CDR3 amino acid sequences but not nucleotide sequences. The raw public reads went through TCRdb reprocessing: fastp at Q25, MiXCR clone calling, in-frame beta chains kept. Here each entry gathers all rows of one CDR3 protein and keeps the most common genes and DNA. It is TCRdb's table, rather than the study itself, that gives the V and J calls and clone size. The table for this sample lists about 820,000 distinct CDR3 sequences; about 53% of them were counted only once. The top ten constitute 4% to 5.5% of the sample.

A word on this clonotype: Its antigen remains undetermined. Base qualities are not at hand, and no much larger clone is one base apart.

Findings and caveats that apply to the study as a whole: Normalized Chao1 diversity was significantly lower in multiple sclerosis patients than controls, suggesting substantial peripheral T-cell clonal expansion. When samples were clustered directly using the F measure, samples prepared in the same batch co-clustered strongly, which prompted a batch-effect correction. The multiple sclerosis patient group was slightly younger than the control group. Significantly higher frequencies in patients than in controls were found for roughly 5 TRBV segments, including TRBV5-6, TRBV5-1 and TRBV20-1.

There are 14 amino acids in the CDR3, from cysteine to phenylalanine inclusive. Of the read, only the CDR3 DNA is kept; its 42 bases are in frame from base 1. CDR1 SNHLY and CDR2 FYNNEI were looked up in the germline V gene. V gives up 7 bases and J gives up 5 bases, and the segment between their germline ends measures 15 bases. The TCR was taken from a girl aged 10-17 years with multiple sclerosis. The sequenced sample was blood. In this chain, TRBV2 is recombined with TRBJ2-1; the D gene is perhaps TRBD2, from 6 matching bases. The CDR3 region reads CASTSRGFNNEQFF. The DNA sequence is given as TGTGCCAGCACCTCTCGGGGGTTCAACAATGAGCAGTTCTTC.